This T cell receptor beta chain was obtained from a study of blood T cell repertoires in COVID-19. Germline assignment: CDR1 SGHAT and CDR2 FQNNGV. The CDR3 has 16 amino acids. V lost 4 bases, J lost 0 bases, and 6 bases stayed unmatched. Only in-frame clones appear in the TCRdb table, and some are missing; sequencing was by immunoSEQ multiplex PCR. The sample includes 490,000 or so clones, approximately 86% of them seen just once. The chain employs TRBV11-2 and TRBJ1-1, with TRBD1 identical over 9 bases. The clonotype originates from a woman aged 55-69 years who had recovered from COVID-19. Material for sequencing was PBMCs or T cells enriched from blood (not recorded which). In nucleotides, the CDR3 is TGTGCCAGCAGCTCTTTACAGGGGGCGATGAACACTGAAGCTTTCTTT. The encoded protein is CASSSLQGAMNTEAFF.